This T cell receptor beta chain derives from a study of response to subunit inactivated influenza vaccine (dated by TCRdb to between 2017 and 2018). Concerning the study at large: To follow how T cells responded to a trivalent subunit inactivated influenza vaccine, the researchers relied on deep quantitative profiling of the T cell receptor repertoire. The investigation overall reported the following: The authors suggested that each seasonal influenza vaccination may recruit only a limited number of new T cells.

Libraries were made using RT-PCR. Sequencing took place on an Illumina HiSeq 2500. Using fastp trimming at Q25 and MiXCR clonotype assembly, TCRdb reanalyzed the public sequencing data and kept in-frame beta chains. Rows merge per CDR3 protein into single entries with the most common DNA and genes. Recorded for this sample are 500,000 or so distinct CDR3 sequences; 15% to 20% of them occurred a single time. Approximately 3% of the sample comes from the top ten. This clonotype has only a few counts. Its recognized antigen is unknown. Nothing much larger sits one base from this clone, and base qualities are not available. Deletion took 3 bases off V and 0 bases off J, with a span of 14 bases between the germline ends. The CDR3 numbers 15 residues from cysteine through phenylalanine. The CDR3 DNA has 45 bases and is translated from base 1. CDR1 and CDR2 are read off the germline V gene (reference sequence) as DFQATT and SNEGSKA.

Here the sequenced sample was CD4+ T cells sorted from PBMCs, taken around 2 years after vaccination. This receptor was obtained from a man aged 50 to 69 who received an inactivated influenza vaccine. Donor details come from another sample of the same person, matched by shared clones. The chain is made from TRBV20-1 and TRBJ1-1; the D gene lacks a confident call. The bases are TGCAGTGCTAGTCCAGTAGAACGTATGAACACTGAAGCTTTCTTT. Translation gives CSASPVERMNTEAFF.